These 13 T cell receptor beta chains were sequenced from one sample in a study of spatial heterogeneity in lung cancer. General study findings and limits: Tumoral mutation counts were tracked by counts of expanded intratumoral alpha and beta TCRs.

For these receptors, no antigen is known. MiXCR was run by TCRdb on the 5' RACE reads, yielding one entry per CDR3 protein. The table records approximately 7,000 distinct CDR3 sequences, approximately 14% of them present only once. Noted time point: sample taken at primary tumor resection. Sequences were derived from lung tumor tissue, sampled at surgery. The receptors here all came from a male donor with early-stage non-small cell lung cancer.

This clonotype was found many times. This beta chain is an unintended read in a library built for alpha chains; its size means little. The chain joins TRBV25-1 to TRBJ1-4; the D gene is possibly TRBD1 (5 bases). The V gene lost 2 bases and the J gene lost 3 bases, with 7 bases spanning the gap. The CDR3 has 14 residues. Looked up from germline, CDR1 is MGHDK and CDR2 is SYGVNS. In DNA form, the CDR3 reads TGTGCCAGCAGTGAACAGGGCTCTAATGAAAAACTGTTTTTT. It yields the protein CASSEQGSNEKLFF.

This clonotype was detected many times. Little can be read into the size of this beta chain, an off-target read in a library designed for alpha chains. V gene TRBV27 combines with J gene TRBJ1-3; no clear D. Germline V gene lookup returns CDR1 MNHEY and CDR2 SMNVEV (reference sequence). The V end lost 4 bases, the J end lost 0 bases, and 19 bases lay between the germline ends. CDR3 length: 18 residues. CDR3 loop: CASSSVTQRLISGNTIYF. The CDR3 DNA is TGTGCCAGCAGTTCCGTTACCCAACGACTTATCTCTGGAAACACCATATATTTT.

Details on this clonotype: Because this beta chain is a stray read in a library intended to capture alpha chains, its abundance should not be given much weight. Here the CDR3 DNA reads TGCAGTGCTAGAGAGACCCCAACTCGGGAGATGCGGATCCTCTCCTACGAGCAGTACTTC. Translated: CSARETPTREMRILSYEQYF. V is TRBV20-1 and J is TRBJ2-7; a weak D match, TRBD2 (6 bases). The V gene's germline CDR1 is DFQATT and CDR2 SNEGSKA (reference sequence). This CDR3 is built from 20 residues. V dropped 0 bases and J dropped 0 bases, with 27 bases sitting between them.

The table lists this clonotype with many counts. A library prepared for alpha chains yielded this beta chain as an off-target read; its size is of little meaning. The chain uses TRBV27 and TRBJ1-2, with 8 bases matching TRBD1. The trim removed 3 bases at V and 8 bases at J, leaving 8 bases unmatched. Per germline, CDR1 MNHEY and CDR2 SMNVEV (reference sequence). There are 14 residues in the CDR3. This CDR3 is CASSLKAGGFGYTF. The CDR3 DNA reads TGTGCCAGCAGTTTGAAGGCAGGGGGCTTCGGCTACACCTTC.

Judged by abundance, this clonotype is medium-sized. This beta chain is an off-target read within a library intended for alpha chains, so its frequency means little. V and J are TRBV10-1 and TRBJ1-2; D is perhaps TRBD1 (6 bases). The V end was cut by 5 bases, the J end by 2 bases, with 9 bases between. The CDR3 totals 13 residues. Germline-derived CDR1 and CDR2 are WNHNN and SYGVQD (reference sequence). CDR3 in amino acids: CASSFDRNYGYTF. CDR3 in DNA: TGCGCCAGCAGTTTCGACAGGAACTATGGCTACACCTTC.

The table lists this clonotype with many counts. A library made for alpha chains picked up this beta chain off target, so its size means little. V and J are TRBV3-1 and TRBJ2-1; 10 nucleotides line up with TRBD2. The V and J ends lost 4 bases and 8 bases, in that order; junction bases with no gene match: 8. This CDR3 is built from 15 residues. CDR1 is LGHDT and CDR2 is YNNKEL in the germline V gene (reference sequence). The CDR3 DNA reads as TGTGCCAGCAGCCCCCGGGGACTAGCGAAGGATGAGCAGTTCTTC. Amino acids: CASSPRGLAKDEQFF.

Details on this clonotype: The library was prepared for alpha chains; this beta chain is a stray read, so its frequency means little. The rearrangement links TRBV5-1 to TRBJ1-1; D unclear. The CDR3 is made up of 14 amino acids. Looked up from germline, CDR1 is SGHRS and CDR2 is YFSETQ. Trimming pared 2 bases from V and 3 bases from J, leaving 11 bases between. CDR3 DNA: TGCGCCAGCAGCTTTGGATTGTCGGACACTGAAGCTTTCTTT. Its protein is CASSFGLSDTEAFF.

Notes on this clonotype: This beta chain turned up in a library designed for alpha chains; as an off-target read, its abundance says little. For the CDR3, the DNA is TGTGCCAGCAGATCCCCTAGCGGGAGAAACATTCAGTACTTC. Amino acid sequence: CASRSPSGRNIQYF. The chain couples TRBV28 to TRBJ2-4; TRBD2 aligns across 10 bases. The CDR3 sequence is 14 residues long. Germline V gives CDR1 MDHEN, CDR2 SYDVKM. Trimming removed 6 bases from V and 6 bases from J; junction bases left unmatched: 5.

This clonotype was observed at least ten times. Within a library made for alpha chains, this beta chain is off target, and its count is uninformative. The V call is TRBV11-2, the J call TRBJ2-5, with unresolved D. Germline V gene sequence: CDR1 SGHAT, CDR2 FQNNGV. The CDR3 totals 13 residues. Trimming removed 0 bases from V and 4 bases from J, with 6 bases in between. The CDR3 DNA is TGTGCCAGCAGCTTAGATCCGGGAGAGACCCAGTACTTC. Its protein is CASSLDPGETQYF.

By sample fraction, this clonotype is medium-sized. The size of this beta chain means little, since it is a stray read in a library made for alpha chains. The chain links TRBV12-3 or TRBV12-4 to TRBJ2-1; D remains ambiguous. This CDR3 region has 14 residues. V was trimmed by 6 bases and J by 0 bases, leaving 9 bases between them. The CDR3 nucleotides read TGTGCCAGCAGACCGACAAGCTCCTACAATGAGCAGTTCTTC. Its translation: CASRPTSSYNEQFF.

This clonotype was recorded many times. A library prepared for alpha chains yielded this beta chain as an off-target read; its size is of little meaning. The CDR3 here is CASSRRQGLNEQFF. The CDR3 region has the DNA TGTGCCAGCAGCCGGAGACAGGGTCTCAATGAGCAGTTCTTC. This chain links TRBV6-6 with TRBJ2-1, with 7 bases fitting TRBD1. The germline V gene has CDR1 MNHNY and CDR2 SVGAGI (reference sequence). This CDR3 has 14 amino acids. V shed 6 bases, J shed 6 bases, and the junction held 8 bases outside the gene matches.

Ten or more counts support this clonotype. This beta chain is a stray sequence in a library constructed for alpha chains; its clone size is not meaningful. J is TRBJ1-2 and V is TRBV7-2; 9 nucleotides align to TRBD1. The CDR3 has 15 residues. With 3 bases clipped from V and 4 bases from J, the junction kept 6 bases outside the gene matches. Germline CDR1 reads SGHTA; CDR2 reads FQGNSA. The CDR3 protein is CASSFGTGLGYGYTF. CDR3 DNA sequence: TGTGCCAGCAGCTTCGGGACAGGGCTCGGCTATGGCTACACCTTC. Full variable domain (outside the CDR3, taken from reference TRBV7-2 and TRBJ1-2): GAGVSQSPSNKVTEKGKDVELRCDPISGHTALYWYRQSLGQGLEFLIYFQGNSAPDKSGLPSDRFSAERTGGSVSTLTIQRTQQEDSAVYLCASSFGTGLGYGYTFGSGTRLTVV.

The table lists this clonotype with many counts. This beta chain represents an off-target read in a library built for alpha chains; its size is of limited meaning. The rearrangement joins TRBV2 to TRBJ2-3, with a possible D match to TRBD2 (6 bases). The CDR3 consists of 13 residues. Germline V gene data show CDR1 as SNHLY and CDR2 as FYNNEI. Deletions cut 6 bases from V and 1 base from J, with 8 bases between. The CDR3 spells CASSAGRTDTQYF. The CDR3 DNA is TGTGCCAGCAGCGCGGGGCGCACAGATACGCAGTATTTT.